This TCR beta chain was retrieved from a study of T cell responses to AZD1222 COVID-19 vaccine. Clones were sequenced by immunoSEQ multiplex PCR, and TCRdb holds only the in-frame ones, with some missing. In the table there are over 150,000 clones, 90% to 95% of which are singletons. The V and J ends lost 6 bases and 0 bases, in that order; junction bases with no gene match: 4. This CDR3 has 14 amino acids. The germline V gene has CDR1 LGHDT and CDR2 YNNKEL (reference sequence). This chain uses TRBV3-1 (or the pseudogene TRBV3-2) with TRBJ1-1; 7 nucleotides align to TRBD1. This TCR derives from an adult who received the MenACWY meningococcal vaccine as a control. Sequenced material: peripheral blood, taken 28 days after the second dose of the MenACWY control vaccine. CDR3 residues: CASREQGMNTEAFF. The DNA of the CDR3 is TGTGCCAGCAGGGAACAGGGGATGAACACTGAAGCTTTCTTT.